These 20 T cell receptor beta chains were sequenced from one sample in a study of immune evolution from preneoplasia to lung adenocarcinoma. The method was immunoSEQ multiplex PCR; TCRdb's version includes in-frame clones alone and lacks a portion of them. The table lists 9,500 to 15,000 clones, over 65% of them singletons. Sequencing was done on a sample of FFPE tissue from an adenomatous hyperplasia lung lesion. Stated subset: atypical adenomatous hyperplasia (AAH), lung preneoplasia. These receptor sequences come from a person aged 45-69 years with lung adenocarcinoma.

The chain has TRBV4-2 and TRBJ2-1; 8 bases fit TRBD2. CDR3 length: 18 residues. The ends lost 2 bases at V and 6 bases at J; junction bases unmatched: 15. Per the germline V gene, CDR1 is LGHNA and CDR2 is YNFKEQ. For the CDR3, the DNA is TGTGCCAGCAGCCAAAAACCGGGTGGACTAGCAGTATCCAATGAGCAGTTCTTC. It encodes CASSQKPGGLAVSNEQFF.

This clone was counted a single time. The chain employs TRBV10-2 and TRBJ2-7, with a tentative D call TRBD1 (6 bases). This CDR3 is 14 amino acids long. V lost 4 bases to trimming and J lost 6 bases, with 16 bases between them. Germline V gene lookup returns CDR1 WSHSY and CDR2 SAAADI. The CDR3 DNA sequence: TGCGCCAGCAGTGTTTCAGGGGCTAATGGCGAGCAGTACTTC. Its protein is CASSVSGANGEQYF.

The chain links TRBV19 to TRBJ2-1; 14 bases align to TRBD2. Trimming at V came to 5 bases and at J to 8 bases, leaving 2 bases not matched to a gene. CDR3 length: 14 residues. Germline values: CDR1 LNHDA, CDR2 SQIVND (reference sequence). DNA for the CDR3: TGTGCCAGTAGTCTGGGACTAGCGGGGGATGAGCAGTTCTTC. Amino acids: CASSLGLAGDEQFF.

The rearrangement uses TRBV30 and TRBJ1-5; 10 nucleotides align to TRBD1. J gave up 2 bases and V 2 bases, and 9 bases lay outside the gene matches. Germline CDR1 is GTSNPN and CDR2 is SVGIG (reference sequence). CDR3 size: 17 residues. CDR3 coding DNA: TGTGCCTGGAGTCGGGACAGGGGAAGTATGGGCAATCAGCCCCAGCATTTT. As protein: CAWSRDRGSMGNQPQHF.

The V and J genes are TRBV5-1 and TRBJ1-1; 7 bases map to TRBD1. The CDR3 runs 17 residues. CDR1 and CDR2 from the germline V gene are SGHRS and YFSETQ. V shed 1 base and J 2 bases; nucleotides not matched to a gene: 11. CDR3 region: CASSLTARGRGNTEAFF. DNA of the CDR3: TGCGCCAGCAGCTTGACCGCGAGGGGGCGCGGAAACACTGAAGCTTTCTTT.

In the case of this clone: In the same sample, other DNA sequences code for this CDR3. CDR3 loop: CASSLAGGYTEAFF. For the CDR3, the DNA is TGCGCCAGCAGCTTGGCTGGGGGGTACACTGAAGCTTTCTTT. The chain employs TRBV5-1 and TRBJ1-1, with a weak D call TRBD1 (5 bases). V lost 0 bases and J lost 3, with 9 bases in between. Germline-derived CDR1 and CDR2 are SGHRS and YFSETQ. The length of the CDR3 is 14 residues. Full variable domain (remainder filled in from reference TRBV5-1 and TRBJ1-1): KAGVTQTPRYLIKTRGQQVTLSCSPISGHRSVSWYQQTPGQGLQFLFEYFSETQRNKGNFPGRFSGRQFSNSRSEMNVSTLELGDSALYLCASSLAGGYTEAFFGQGTRLTVV.

The rearrangement joins TRBV10-3 to TRBJ2-2; 7 positions match TRBD1. V gave up 0 bases and J gave up 4 bases; unmatched junction bases: 8. Germline CDR1 reads ENHRY; CDR2 reads SYGVKD. The CDR3 length is 17 residues. CDR3 sequence reads: CAISESYLGGPTGELFF. In DNA form, the CDR3 reads TGTGCCATCAGTGAGTCTTACCTAGGGGGCCCCACCGGGGAGCTGTTTTTT.

This clone was found a few times. This sequence joins TRBV6-5 and TRBJ2-1; 9 nucleotides align to TRBD1. J lost 9 bases, V lost 1 base, and 7 bases had no gene match. Germline CDR1 MNHEY, CDR2 SVGAGI. The CDR3 contains 15 residues. The CDR3 sequence is CASSYYKTGGGEQFF. The DNA for the CDR3 is TGTGCCAGCAGTTACTACAAAACAGGGGGCGGTGAGCAGTTCTTC.

The chain is built from TRBV10-1 and TRBJ2-7, with no clear D. V lost 2 bases and J 6 bases, leaving 11 bases between the germline ends. This CDR3 has 13 residues. The germline V gene encodes CDR1 WNHNN and CDR2 SYGVQD (reference sequence). The CDR3 region is CASSEGLLIEQYF. As DNA, the CDR3 is TGCGCCAGCAGTGAGGGCCTGCTCATCGAGCAGTACTTC.

The chain couples TRBV6-1 to TRBJ2-2, with D perhaps TRBD1 or TRBD2 (5 bases each). This CDR3 spans 14 amino acids. Deletions cut 6 bases from V and 5 bases from J, with 13 bases between. CDR1 MNHNS and CDR2 SASEGT come from the germline V gene. The CDR3, as DNA: TGTGCCAGCAGAGAGGGACCTGGGACCGGGGAGCTGTTTTTT. Translated, it gives CASREGPGTGELFF.

The V call is TRBV18, the J call TRBJ2-7; 7 bases map to TRBD1. Germline CDR1 is KGHSH and CDR2 is LQKENI. The CDR3 runs to 14 residues. V lost 1 base to trimming and J lost 4 bases; unmatched junction nucleotides: 4. The CDR3 nucleotides read TGTGCCAGCTCACCACGGCAGGGGGAATACGAGCAGTACTTC. It specifies CASSPRQGEYEQYF.

The chain links TRBV28 to TRBJ2-1, with a weak D call TRBD1 (5 bases). The germline CDR1 and CDR2 sequences are MDHEN and SYDVKM. CDR3 size: 13 residues. The CDR3 reads CGVGAPSYNEQFF. The DNA of the CDR3 is TGTGGAGTAGGGGCCCCCTCCTACAATGAGCAGTTCTTC.

This clone was seen a single time. The chain carries TRBV29-1 and TRBJ2-3, with 8 positions matching TRBD1. CDR3 length: 14 residues. The V gene's germline CDR1 is SQVTM and CDR2 ANQGSEA. J lost 2 bases, V lost 7 bases, and 8 bases had no gene match. The DNA of the CDR3 is TGCAGCGGTCTATCGGGACAGGTCACAGATACGCAGTATTTT. This translates into CSGLSGQVTDTQYF.

CDR3 amino acids: CASRKVDYGGELFF. CDR3 sequence (DNA): TGTGCCAGCAGAAAAGTAGACTATGGCGGGGAGCTGTTTTTT. The genes are TRBV6-1 and TRBJ2-2, with a weak D call TRBD2 (5 bases). V lost 6 bases and J 7 bases, leaving 15 bases between the germline ends. The germline V gene encodes CDR1 MNHNS and CDR2 SASEGT. This CDR3 has 14 residues.

Sample share makes this clone medium-sized (0.01 to 0.1%). The chain links TRBV7-8 to TRBJ2-1; 9 nucleotides agree with TRBD2. Germline CDR1 reads SGHVS; CDR2 reads FQNEAQ. The V and J ends lost 1 base and 1 base, in that order; junction bases with no gene match: 2. This CDR3 contains 16 residues. Here the CDR3 reads CASSLGGRGSYNEQFF. The CDR3, as DNA: TGTGCCAGCAGCTTAGGCGGGAGGGGGTCCTACAATGAGCAGTTCTTC.

The CDR3 region has the DNA TGTGCCAGCAGCCCCGGGAGAAGGGGGACCGGGGAGCTGTTTTTT. This sequence encodes CASSPGRRGTGELFF. The chain couples TRBV7-3 to TRBJ2-2; D may correspond to TRBD1 or TRBD2 (6 bases each). This CDR3 has 15 amino acids. CDR1 and CDR2 (germline): SGHTA, FQGTGA. V dropped 5 bases and J dropped 5 bases, with 15 bases sitting between them.

CDR3 DNA: TGTGCCAGCTCACTAGATGGCTCAAGGAACACTGAAGCTTTCTTT. This codes for CASSLDGSRNTEAFF. The chain links TRBV18 to TRBJ1-1; D is undetermined. V lost 4 bases and J lost 1, with 13 bases in between. The germline gives CDR1 KGHSH, CDR2 LQKENI. The CDR3 is 15 residues long.

V and J are TRBV2 and TRBJ2-2, with D possibly matching TRBD1 (6 bases). In germline, CDR1 is SNHLY, CDR2 FYNNEI. Trimming left V 5 bases short and J 0 bases short, with 10 bases between. CDR3 length equals 15 residues. CDR3 sequence reads: CASSQGPANTGELFF. The DNA of the CDR3 is TGTGCCAGCAGTCAGGGGCCAGCGAACACCGGGGAGCTGTTTTTT.

This clone came up once. The V call is TRBV25-1, the J call TRBJ2-6; D might be TRBD2 (7 bases). Trimming took 7 bases from V and 4 from J, leaving 11 bases between them. CDR3 length: 14 residues. The germline V gene encodes CDR1 MGHDK and CDR2 SYGVNS. CDR3 nucleotide sequence: TGTGCCAGCAAACAGGGAGGGGGGGCCAACGTCCTGACTTTC. Its translation is CASKQGGGANVLTF.

The V and J genes are TRBV5-1 and TRBJ2-4; 11 nucleotides line up with TRBD1. Germline V gene data show CDR1 as SGHRS and CDR2 as YFSETQ. V dropped 3 bases and J dropped 7; count of bases not matched to a gene: 3. The CDR3 covers 14 residues. CDR3 DNA: TGCGCCAGCAGCTCCGGGACAGGGGGGAACATTCAGTACTTC. As protein: CASSSGTGGNIQYF.